A selection of T cell receptor beta chains follows, all from one sample in a study of response to subunit inactivated influenza vaccine. A single record per CDR3 protein comes from TCRdb applying MiXCR to the RT-PCR reads. The table includes approximately 500,000 distinct CDR3 sequences, around 13% detected once. The sequences come from PBMCs from blood, collected 40 to 50 days after vaccination. These TCRs come from a man aged 50 or older who received an inactivated influenza vaccine. CDR3s include the opening cysteine and the closing phenylalanine or tryptophan. Fields, in order: V gene, CDR3 length, clone size, D gene, J gene, CDR3 protein, CDR3 DNA. A D gene is named only where the DNA matches it firmly. Not all rows give a size; the values are once, few, many and, for expanded clones, a class.

v_call: TRBV9; cdr3_length: 13; clone_size: many; d_call: TRBD1; j_call: TRBJ2-7; cdr3_aa: CASSDGTAYEQYF; cdr3_nt: TGTGCCAGCAGCGATGGGACAGCATACGAGCAGTACTTC
v_call: TRBV5-1; cdr3_length: 13; clone_size: -; d_call: -; j_call: TRBJ1-2; cdr3_aa: CASSSDRPRGYTF; cdr3_nt: TGCGCCAGCAGCTCCGACAGGCCTCGGGGCTACACCTTC
v_call: TRBV27; cdr3_length: 18; clone_size: -; d_call: TRBD1; j_call: TRBJ2-7; cdr3_aa: CASSLGKPDRGRRYEQYF; cdr3_nt: TGTGCCAGCAGTTTAGGGAAACCGGACAGGGGTCGACGGTACGAGCAGTACTTC
v_call: TRBV29-1; cdr3_length: 14; clone_size: -; d_call: -; j_call: TRBJ2-3; cdr3_aa: CSVELAGNTDTQYF; cdr3_nt: TGCAGCGTTGAATTAGCTGGAAACACAGATACGCAGTATTTT
v_call: TRBV28; cdr3_length: 14; clone_size: -; d_call: -; j_call: TRBJ2-7; cdr3_aa: CASSRTPLRGEQYF; cdr3_nt: TGTGCCAGCAGCAGGACTCCTCTGAGGGGCGAGCAGTACTTC
v_call: TRBV9; cdr3_length: 14; clone_size: large; d_call: -; j_call: TRBJ1-3; cdr3_aa: CASSSLGGINTIYF; cdr3_nt: TGTGCCAGCAGCTCCCTAGGGGGGATCAACACCATATATTTT
v_call: TRBV29-1; cdr3_length: 15; clone_size: -; d_call: -; j_call: TRBJ2-2; cdr3_aa: CSARIGLANTGELFF; cdr3_nt: TGCAGCGCCAGAATAGGGCTAGCCAACACCGGGGAGCTGTTTTTT
v_call: TRBV5-3; cdr3_length: 11; clone_size: -; d_call: -; j_call: TRBJ1-2; cdr3_aa: CARLINYGYTF; cdr3_nt: TGTGCCAGGTTAATTAACTATGGCTACACCTTC
v_call: TRBV29-1; cdr3_length: 15; clone_size: -; d_call: TRBD2; j_call: TRBJ2-2; cdr3_aa: CSGSGGAVDTGELFF; cdr3_nt: TGCAGCGGAAGCGGGGGGGCCGTGGACACCGGGGAGCTGTTTTTT
v_call: TRBV9; cdr3_length: 13; clone_size: -; d_call: -; j_call: TRBJ2-3; cdr3_aa: CASRASGTDTQYF; cdr3_nt: TGTGCCAGCAGAGCTAGCGGCACAGATACGCAGTATTTT
v_call: TRBV2; cdr3_length: 12; clone_size: few; d_call: -; j_call: TRBJ2-5; cdr3_aa: CASSGYLETQYF; cdr3_nt: TGTGCCAGCAGTGGGTATTTGGAGACCCAGTACTTC
v_call: TRBV20-1; cdr3_length: 16; clone_size: few; d_call: -; j_call: TRBJ2-7; cdr3_aa: CSAPWDGYTASYEQYF; cdr3_nt: TGCAGTGCTCCCTGGGACGGCTACACTGCGTCCTACGAGCAGTACTTC
v_call: TRBV13; cdr3_length: 17; clone_size: few; d_call: -; j_call: TRBJ2-1; cdr3_aa: CASSRGLRGPPGNEQFF; cdr3_nt: TGTGCCAGCAGCCGCGGGTTGCGGGGACCACCCGGCAATGAGCAGTTCTTC
v_call: TRBV6-1; cdr3_length: 14; clone_size: few; d_call: -; j_call: TRBJ1-2; cdr3_aa: CASRAGQGDYGYTF; cdr3_nt: TGTGCCAGCAGGGCCGGGCAGGGAGACTATGGCTACACCTTC
v_call: TRBV28; cdr3_length: 16; clone_size: many; d_call: TRBD2; j_call: TRBJ2-3; cdr3_aa: CASSRLLAGGADTQYF; cdr3_nt: TGTGCCAGCAGTCGCCTCTTAGCGGGAGGCGCAGATACGCAGTATTTT
v_call: TRBV9; cdr3_length: 16; clone_size: many; d_call: TRBD1; j_call: TRBJ2-2; cdr3_aa: CASTRTGGRTTGELFF; cdr3_nt: TGTGCCAGCACGCGGACAGGGGGAAGAACCACCGGGGAGCTGTTTTTT
v_call: TRBV5-1; cdr3_length: 13; clone_size: many; d_call: -; j_call: TRBJ2-2; cdr3_aa: CASSPTSAGELFF; cdr3_nt: TGCGCCAGCAGCCCTACAAGTGCCGGGGAGCTGTTTTTT
v_call: TRBV4-1; cdr3_length: 15; clone_size: -; d_call: TRBD1; j_call: TRBJ2-7; cdr3_aa: CASSQGGQGGYEQYF; cdr3_nt: TGCGCCAGCAGCCAAGGCGGACAGGGGGGATACGAGCAGTACTTC
v_call: TRBV12-3/TRBV12-4; cdr3_length: 15; clone_size: few; d_call: -; j_call: TRBJ2-1; cdr3_aa: CASSYRQPSYNEQFF; cdr3_nt: TGTGCCAGCAGTTACAGACAGCCCTCCTACAATGAGCAGTTCTTC
v_call: TRBV10-3; cdr3_length: 12; clone_size: many; d_call: -; j_call: TRBJ2-1; cdr3_aa: CAISESPNEQFF; cdr3_nt: TGTGCCATCAGTGAGTCGCCCAATGAGCAGTTCTTC
v_call: TRBV6-2/TRBV6-3; cdr3_length: 17; clone_size: few; d_call: TRBD2; j_call: TRBJ2-1; cdr3_aa: CASSYSVEGLAGYEQFF; cdr3_nt: TGTGCCAGCAGTTACTCGGTCGAAGGACTAGCGGGCTATGAGCAGTTCTTC
v_call: TRBV27; cdr3_length: 13; clone_size: -; d_call: -; j_call: TRBJ2-5; cdr3_aa: CASSLWTGETQYF; cdr3_nt: TGTGCCAGCAGTTTATGGACGGGAGAGACCCAGTACTTC
v_call: TRBV9; cdr3_length: 15; clone_size: few; d_call: TRBD1; j_call: TRBJ2-1; cdr3_aa: CASSATGGPYNEQFF; cdr3_nt: TGTGCCAGCAGCGCGACAGGGGGGCCCTACAATGAGCAGTTCTTC
v_call: TRBV7-9; cdr3_length: 14; clone_size: -; d_call: -; j_call: TRBJ1-1; cdr3_aa: CASSLVPQNTEAFF; cdr3_nt: TGTGCCAGCAGCTTAGTACCGCAGAACACTGAAGCTTTCTTT
v_call: TRBV12-3/TRBV12-4; cdr3_length: 17; clone_size: -; d_call: TRBD1; j_call: TRBJ2-2; cdr3_aa: CASSKPGQVANTGELFF; cdr3_nt: TGTGCCAGCAGTAAACCGGGACAGGTCGCGAACACCGGGGAGCTGTTTTTT
v_call: TRBV20-1; cdr3_length: 13; clone_size: few; d_call: TRBD2; j_call: TRBJ2-2; cdr3_aa: CSISGGNTGELFF; cdr3_nt: TGCAGTATTAGCGGGGGGAACACCGGGGAGCTGTTTTTT
v_call: TRBV10-3; cdr3_length: 15; clone_size: many; d_call: TRBD1; j_call: TRBJ1-1; cdr3_aa: CAIRYGTDINTEAFF; cdr3_nt: TGTGCCATCAGATACGGGACAGATATCAACACTGAAGCTTTCTTT
v_call: TRBV20-1; cdr3_length: 16; clone_size: few; d_call: TRBD1; j_call: TRBJ2-7; cdr3_aa: CSARDHPWTGGVEQYF; cdr3_nt: TGCAGTGCTAGAGATCATCCTTGGACAGGGGGCGTCGAGCAGTACTTC
v_call: TRBV29-1; cdr3_length: 15; clone_size: few; d_call: -; j_call: TRBJ2-1; cdr3_aa: CSVERLGSSGNEQFF; cdr3_nt: TGCAGCGTTGAGAGACTCGGGAGTTCGGGCAATGAGCAGTTCTTC
v_call: TRBV9; cdr3_length: 18; clone_size: few; d_call: TRBD1; j_call: TRBJ1-1; cdr3_aa: CASSPSRTGNFLGTEAFF; cdr3_nt: TGTGCCAGCAGCCCGAGCCGGACAGGGAACTTTTTGGGCACTGAAGCTTTCTTT
v_call: TRBV7-8; cdr3_length: 15; clone_size: few; d_call: TRBD1; j_call: TRBJ2-7; cdr3_aa: CASSSLRDRGYEQYF; cdr3_nt: TGTGCCAGCAGCTCACTCCGGGACAGGGGTTATGAGCAGTACTTC
v_call: TRBV6-6; cdr3_length: 13; clone_size: few; d_call: -; j_call: TRBJ1-1; cdr3_aa: CASRSREHTEAFF; cdr3_nt: TGTGCCAGCAGGAGCAGGGAACACACTGAAGCTTTCTTT
v_call: TRBV4-1; cdr3_length: 15; clone_size: few; d_call: -; j_call: TRBJ2-1; cdr3_aa: CASSQGDILGGEQFF; cdr3_nt: TGCGCCAGCAGCCAAGGGGACATCTTGGGGGGTGAGCAGTTCTTC
v_call: TRBV10-3; cdr3_length: 17; clone_size: few; d_call: TRBD2; j_call: TRBJ2-7; cdr3_aa: CAIRGSGTSAGNYEQYF; cdr3_nt: TGTGCCATCAGGGGGTCCGGGACTAGCGCGGGGAATTACGAGCAGTACTTC
v_call: TRBV20-1; cdr3_length: 13; clone_size: -; d_call: TRBD1; j_call: TRBJ1-2; cdr3_aa: CSARRTGNYGYTF; cdr3_nt: TGCAGTGCTAGAAGGACAGGGAACTATGGCTACACCTTC
v_call: TRBV6-2/TRBV6-3; cdr3_length: 15; clone_size: many; d_call: TRBD1; j_call: TRBJ2-7; cdr3_aa: CASSYSRDSPYEQYF; cdr3_nt: TGTGCCAGCAGTTACTCCCGGGACAGCCCCTACGAGCAGTACTTC
v_call: TRBV20-1; cdr3_length: 16; clone_size: few; d_call: TRBD2; j_call: TRBJ2-3; cdr3_aa: CSAQGLAGAGPDTQYF; cdr3_nt: TGCAGTGCCCAGGGACTAGCGGGAGCGGGGCCAGATACGCAGTATTTT
v_call: TRBV6-4; cdr3_length: 15; clone_size: few; d_call: -; j_call: TRBJ1-4; cdr3_aa: CASSASAGLNEKLFF; cdr3_nt: TGTGCCAGCAGTGCCTCGGCTGGACTTAATGAAAAACTGTTTTTT
v_call: TRBV6-2/TRBV6-3; cdr3_length: 17; clone_size: -; d_call: -; j_call: TRBJ2-4; cdr3_aa: CASSYPGRGGDKNIQYF; cdr3_nt: TGTGCCAGCAGTTACCCCGGCAGGGGTGGTGACAAAAACATTCAGTACTTC
v_call: TRBV21-1; cdr3_length: 21; clone_size: few; d_call: -; j_call: TRBJ2-1; cdr3_aa: CASSKILALADHLSSYNEQFF; cdr3_nt: TGTGCCAGCAGCAAAATCCTGGCCCTAGCGGACCATCTGAGCTCCTACAATGAGCAGTTCTTC
v_call: TRBV7-9; cdr3_length: 17; clone_size: -; d_call: TRBD2; j_call: TRBJ2-3; cdr3_aa: CASRQTRRGGVTDTQYF; cdr3_nt: TGTGCCTCCCGGCAAACACGGCGGGGGGGGGTCACAGATACGCAGTATTTT
v_call: TRBV4-2; cdr3_length: 17; clone_size: many; d_call: TRBD2; j_call: TRBJ2-5; cdr3_aa: CASSQEGGTSGSQTQYF; cdr3_nt: TGTGCCAGCAGCCAAGAAGGAGGGACTAGCGGGTCACAGACCCAGTACTTC
v_call: TRBV7-9; cdr3_length: 15; clone_size: -; d_call: -; j_call: TRBJ1-2; cdr3_aa: CASSFGQDINYGYTF; cdr3_nt: TGTGCCAGCAGCTTTGGACAAGACATTAACTATGGCTACACCTTC
v_call: TRBV6-2/TRBV6-3; cdr3_length: 14; clone_size: -; d_call: TRBD2; j_call: TRBJ2-7; cdr3_aa: CASRLRGVPYEQYF; cdr3_nt: TGTGCCAGCAGGTTGCGGGGGGTTCCCTACGAGCAGTACTTC
v_call: TRBV6-1; cdr3_length: 14; clone_size: -; d_call: TRBD2; j_call: TRBJ2-1; cdr3_aa: CASSSGGAAGAQFF; cdr3_nt: TGTGCCAGCAGTAGCGGGGGGGCCGCTGGCGCCCAGTTCTTC
v_call: TRBV20-1; cdr3_length: 15; clone_size: -; d_call: TRBD2; j_call: TRBJ2-7; cdr3_aa: CSARMLRESSYEQYF; cdr3_nt: TGCAGTGCTAGAATGCTGCGGGAGAGCTCCTACGAGCAGTACTTC
v_call: TRBV28; cdr3_length: 13; clone_size: few; d_call: -; j_call: TRBJ1-1; cdr3_aa: CASSLAAATEAFF; cdr3_nt: TGTGCCAGCAGTCTTGCCGCGGCCACTGAAGCTTTCTTT
v_call: TRBV7-2; cdr3_length: 15; clone_size: few; d_call: -; j_call: TRBJ2-1; cdr3_aa: CASSEGESSYNEQFF; cdr3_nt: TGTGCCAGCAGCGAGGGCGAGAGCTCCTACAATGAGCAGTTCTTC